This T cell receptor (beta chain) was captured by sequencing in a study of blood T cell repertoires in COVID-19. The V end lost 3 bases, the J end lost 8 bases, and 16 bases lay between the germline ends. The germline CDR1 and CDR2 sequences are MDHEN and SYDVKM. This CDR3 comprises 15 residues. This table comes from immunoSEQ multiplex PCR, and its TCRdb copy is limited to in-frame clones, with some not included. Of about 250,000 clones in the sample, approximately 83% are singletons; the top ten hold under 30%. V gene TRBV28 combines with J gene TRBJ1-4; D is uncertain. The source is a man aged 40-50 years with acute or convalescent COVID-19. Sequenced sample: peripheral blood. Here the CDR3 reads CASSFGPQAGEKLFF. CDR3 sequence (DNA): TGTGCCAGCAGTTTTGGCCCTCAGGCGGGGGAAAAACTGTTTTTT. Full variable domain (outside the CDR3, taken from reference TRBV28 and TRBJ1-4): DVKVTQSSRYLVKRTGEKVFLECVQDMDHENMFWYRQDPGLGLRLIYFSYDVKMKEKGDIPEGYSVSREKKERFSLILESASTNQTSMYLCASSFGPQAGEKLFFGSGTQLSVL.